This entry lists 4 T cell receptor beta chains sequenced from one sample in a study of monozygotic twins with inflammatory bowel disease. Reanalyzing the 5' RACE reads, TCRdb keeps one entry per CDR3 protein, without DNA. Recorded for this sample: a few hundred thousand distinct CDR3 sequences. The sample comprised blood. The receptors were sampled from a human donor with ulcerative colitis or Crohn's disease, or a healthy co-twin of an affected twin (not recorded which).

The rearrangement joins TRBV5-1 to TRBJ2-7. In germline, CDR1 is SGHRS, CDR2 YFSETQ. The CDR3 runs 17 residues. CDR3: CASSLYSSFDGSYEQYF.

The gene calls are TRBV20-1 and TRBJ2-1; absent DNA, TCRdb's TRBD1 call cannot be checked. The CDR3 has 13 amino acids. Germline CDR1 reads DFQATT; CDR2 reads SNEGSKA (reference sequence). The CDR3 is CSEPGQASNEQFF.

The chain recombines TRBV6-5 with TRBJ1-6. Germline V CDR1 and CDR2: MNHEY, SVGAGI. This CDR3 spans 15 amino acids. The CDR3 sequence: CASSYYRSRGSPLHF.

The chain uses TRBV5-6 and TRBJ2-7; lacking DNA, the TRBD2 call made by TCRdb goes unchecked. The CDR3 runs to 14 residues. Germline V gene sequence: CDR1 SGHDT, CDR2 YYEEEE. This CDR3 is CASSLGARDTEQYF.